This entry lists 2 T cell receptor beta chains sequenced from one sample in a study of early T cells in non-severe SARS-CoV-2 infection. TCRdb re-called the 5' RACE reads through MiXCR, storing one row per CDR3 protein. The sample has about 60,000 distinct CDR3 sequences; over 10% are singletons. The source material was whole blood. Receptor source: an adult who was a healthcare worker with PCR-confirmed SARS-CoV-2 infection or an uninfected control (not recorded which).

Concerning this clonotype itself: This sequence may be a read error, since a much larger clone differs from it by one base. V gene TRBV29-1 combines with J gene TRBJ2-1; 8 nucleotides match TRBD1. The germline V gene has CDR1 SQVTM and CDR2 ANQGSEA. The CDR3 consists of 14 residues. V dropped 4 bases and J dropped 4; count of bases not matched to a gene: 6. The CDR3 here is CSVVSGGSYNEQFF. The DNA of the CDR3 is TGCAGCGTTGTTTCAGGGGGCTCGTACAATGAGCAGTTCTTC.

This clonotype has a count of ten or more. CDR3 nucleotide sequence: TGTGCCAGCAGCTTAGTGGTGGGACAGGGCACCGGGGAGCTGTTTTTT. Its translation is CASSLVVGQGTGELFF. The rearrangement links TRBV7-2 to TRBJ2-2; 9 bases agree with TRBD1. V shed 1 base and J 4 bases; nucleotides not matched to a gene: 4. CDR3 length equals 16 residues. The germline gives CDR1 SGHTA, CDR2 FQGNSA.